The 5 T cell receptor beta chains below come from one sample, sequenced in a study of response to subunit inactivated influenza vaccine. TCRdb called the RT-PCR reads again in MiXCR, with one record for every CDR3 protein. The sample lists hundreds of thousands of distinct CDR3 sequences, about 15% occurring once. Material: CD4+ T cells sorted from PBMCs, obtained 23 months after vaccination. The receptors shown here come from a man aged 50 to 75 who received an inactivated influenza vaccine.

The chain has TRBV28 and TRBJ1-5; weak D call: TRBD1 (6 bases). There are 14 residues in the CDR3. Germline CDR1 and CDR2: MDHEN and SYDVKM. Trimming removed 5 bases from V and 2 bases from J, with 10 bases in between. The CDR3 sequence: CASSQGLGNQPQHF. CDR3 DNA: TGTGCCAGCAGTCAGGGGTTAGGCAATCAGCCCCAGCATTTT.

This clonotype was detected a few times. The chain recombines TRBV28 with TRBJ2-3, with D unresolved. Germline assignment: CDR1 MDHEN and CDR2 SYDVKM. The CDR3 is 13 residues long. The V and J ends lost 5 bases and 9 bases respectively, with 15 bases between them. DNA for the CDR3: TGTGCCAGCAGTGACCCGAAGCGCAGGACGCAGTATTTT. Protein sequence: CASSDPKRRTQYF.

The chain uses TRBV6-2 or TRBV6-3 and TRBJ1-2, with D unresolved. The CDR3 has 13 residues. CDR1 and CDR2 from the germline V gene are MNHEY and SVGEGT. Trimming removed 5 bases from V and 2 bases from J, with 9 bases in between. This chain's CDR3 is CASSGEGNYGYTF. The CDR3 nucleotides are TGTGCCAGCAGTGGGGAAGGGAACTATGGCTACACCTTC.

This clonotype occurred a few times. The V and J genes are TRBV20-1 and TRBJ2-7, with TRBD2 identical over 13 bases. After removal of 4 bases from V and 2 bases from J, the junction contained 2 bases not matched to a gene. From germline, CDR1 is DFQATT and CDR2 SNEGSKA (reference sequence). The CDR3 length is 14 residues. CDR3 residues: CSATGTSGTYEQYF. DNA of the CDR3: TGCAGTGCTACCGGGACTAGCGGGACCTACGAGCAGTACTTC.

This clonotype was counted a few times. V and J are TRBV20-1 and TRBJ2-7, with D tentatively TRBD2 (5 bases). V gave up 5 bases and J gave up 1 base, with 15 bases separating them. The CDR3 extends over 14 amino acids. Germline-derived CDR1 and CDR2 are DFQATT and SNEGSKA (reference sequence). The CDR3 DNA reads as TGCAGTGCTCCCCCTCCTCGCGGGTCCTACGAGCAGTACTTC. Translating gives CSAPPPRGSYEQYF.